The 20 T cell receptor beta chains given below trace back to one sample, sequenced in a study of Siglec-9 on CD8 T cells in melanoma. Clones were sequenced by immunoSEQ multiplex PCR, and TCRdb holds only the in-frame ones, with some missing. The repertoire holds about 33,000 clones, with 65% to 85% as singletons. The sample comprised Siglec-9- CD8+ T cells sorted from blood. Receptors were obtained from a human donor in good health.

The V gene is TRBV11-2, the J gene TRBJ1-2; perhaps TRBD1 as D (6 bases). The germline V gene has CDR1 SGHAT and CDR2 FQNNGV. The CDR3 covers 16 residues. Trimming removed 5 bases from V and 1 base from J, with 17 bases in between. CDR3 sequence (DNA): TGTGCCAGCAGCCTGGTTGGGGGCCAACTTAACTATGGCTACACCTTC. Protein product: CASSLVGGQLNYGYTF.

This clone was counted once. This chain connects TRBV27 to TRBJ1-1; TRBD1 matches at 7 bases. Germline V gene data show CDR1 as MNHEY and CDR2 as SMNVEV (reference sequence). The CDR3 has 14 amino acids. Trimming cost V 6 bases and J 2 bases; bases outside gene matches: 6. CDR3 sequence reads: CASRSGTANTEAFF. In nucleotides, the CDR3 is TGTGCCAGCAGATCCGGGACAGCAAACACTGAAGCTTTCTTT.

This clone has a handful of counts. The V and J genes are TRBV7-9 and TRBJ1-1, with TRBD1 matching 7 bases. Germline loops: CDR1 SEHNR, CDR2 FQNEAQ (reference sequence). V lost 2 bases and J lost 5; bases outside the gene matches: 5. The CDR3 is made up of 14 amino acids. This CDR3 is CASSLQGGFTEAFF. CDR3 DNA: TGTGCCAGCAGCTTACAGGGGGGCTTTACTGAAGCTTTCTTT.

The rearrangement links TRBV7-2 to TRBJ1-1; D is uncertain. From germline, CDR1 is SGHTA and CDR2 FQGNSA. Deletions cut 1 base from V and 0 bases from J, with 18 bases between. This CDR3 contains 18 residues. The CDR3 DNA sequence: TGTGCCAGCAGCTTAGTCCCCCGGACTAATAATATGAACACTGAAGCTTTCTTT. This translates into CASSLVPRTNNMNTEAFF.

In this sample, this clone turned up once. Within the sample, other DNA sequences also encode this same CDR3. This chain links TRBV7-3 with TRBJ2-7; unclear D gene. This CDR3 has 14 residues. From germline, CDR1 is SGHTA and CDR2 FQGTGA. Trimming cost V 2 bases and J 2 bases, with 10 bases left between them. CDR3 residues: CASSLLAGPYEQYF. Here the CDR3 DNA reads TGTGCCAGCAGCTTACTTGCAGGCCCCTACGAGCAGTACTTC.

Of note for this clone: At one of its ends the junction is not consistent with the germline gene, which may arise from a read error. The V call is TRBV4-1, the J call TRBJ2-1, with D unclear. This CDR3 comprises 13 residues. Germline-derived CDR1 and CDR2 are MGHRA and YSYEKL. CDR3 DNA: TGCGCCAGCAGCCAAGGTCCGCTTCTCTCCCCTCTCTTC. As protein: CASSQGPLLSPLF.

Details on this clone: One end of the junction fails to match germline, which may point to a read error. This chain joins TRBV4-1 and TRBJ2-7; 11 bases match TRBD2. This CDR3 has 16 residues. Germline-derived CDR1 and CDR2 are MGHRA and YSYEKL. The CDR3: CASSQDYLLAGGGINF. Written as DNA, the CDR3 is TGCGCCAGCAGCCAAGACTATCTCTTAGCGGGAGGGGGCATAAACTTC.

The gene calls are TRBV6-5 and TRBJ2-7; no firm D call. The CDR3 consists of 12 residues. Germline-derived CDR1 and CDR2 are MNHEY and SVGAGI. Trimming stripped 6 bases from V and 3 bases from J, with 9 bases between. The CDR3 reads CASSPTGYEQYF. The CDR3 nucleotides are TGTGCCAGCAGCCCCACTGGCTACGAGCAGTACTTC.

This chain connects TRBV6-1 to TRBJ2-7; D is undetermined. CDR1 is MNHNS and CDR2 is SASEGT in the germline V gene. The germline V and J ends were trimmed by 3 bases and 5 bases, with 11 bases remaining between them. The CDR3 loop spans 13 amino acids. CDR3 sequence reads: CASSDTFDHEQYF. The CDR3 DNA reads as TGTGCCAGCAGTGATACTTTCGACCACGAGCAGTACTTC.

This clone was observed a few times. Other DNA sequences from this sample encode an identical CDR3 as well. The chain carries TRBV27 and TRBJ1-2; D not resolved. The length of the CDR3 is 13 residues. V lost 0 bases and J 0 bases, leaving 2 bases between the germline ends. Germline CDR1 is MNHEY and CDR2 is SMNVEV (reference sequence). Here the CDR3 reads CASSLSANYGYTF. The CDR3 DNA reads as TGTGCCAGCAGTTTATCGGCTAACTATGGCTACACCTTC.

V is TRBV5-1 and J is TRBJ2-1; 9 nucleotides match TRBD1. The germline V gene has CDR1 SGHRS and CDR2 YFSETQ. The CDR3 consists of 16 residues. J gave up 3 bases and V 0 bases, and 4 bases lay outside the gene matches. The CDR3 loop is CASSLDGTGSYNEQFF. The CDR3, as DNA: TGCGCCAGCAGCTTGGATGGGACAGGGAGCTACAATGAGCAGTTCTTC.

The CDR3 nucleotides read TGTGCCAGTAGTATCGGAGGGGCTGAAGCTTTCTTT. Protein sequence: CASSIGGAEAFF. V and J are TRBV19 and TRBJ1-1, with D possibly matching TRBD1 (5 bases). The germline gives CDR1 LNHDA, CDR2 SQIVND (reference sequence). Trimming removed 3 bases from V and 6 bases from J, with 8 bases in between. The CDR3 covers 12 residues.

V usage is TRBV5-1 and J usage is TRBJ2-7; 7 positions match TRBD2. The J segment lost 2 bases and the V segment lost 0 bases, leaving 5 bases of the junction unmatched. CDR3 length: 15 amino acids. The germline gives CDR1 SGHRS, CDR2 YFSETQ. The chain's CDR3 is CASSLASGGTYEQYF. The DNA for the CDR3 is TGCGCCAGCAGCTTGGCCTCGGGGGGAACCTACGAGCAGTACTTC. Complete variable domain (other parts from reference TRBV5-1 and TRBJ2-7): KAGVTQTPRYLIKTRGQQVTLSCSPISGHRSVSWYQQTPGQGLQFLFEYFSETQRNKGNFPGRFSGRQFSNSRSEMNVSTLELGDSALYLCASSLASGGTYEQYFGPGTRLTVT.

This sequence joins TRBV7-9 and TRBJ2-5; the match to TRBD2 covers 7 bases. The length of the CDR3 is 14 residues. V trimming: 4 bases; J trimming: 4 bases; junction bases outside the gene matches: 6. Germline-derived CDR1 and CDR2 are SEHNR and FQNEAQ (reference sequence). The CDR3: CASSSWTRSETQYF. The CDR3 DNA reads TGTGCCAGCAGCTCCTGGACTAGATCAGAGACCCAGTACTTC.

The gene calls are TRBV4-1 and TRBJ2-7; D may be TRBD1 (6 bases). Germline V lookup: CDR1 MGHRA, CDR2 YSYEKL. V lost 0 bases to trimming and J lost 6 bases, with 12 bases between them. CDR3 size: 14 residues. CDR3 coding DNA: TGCGCCAGCAGCCAAGATGTGGAACAGGGCGAGCAGTACTTC. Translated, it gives CASSQDVEQGEQYF.

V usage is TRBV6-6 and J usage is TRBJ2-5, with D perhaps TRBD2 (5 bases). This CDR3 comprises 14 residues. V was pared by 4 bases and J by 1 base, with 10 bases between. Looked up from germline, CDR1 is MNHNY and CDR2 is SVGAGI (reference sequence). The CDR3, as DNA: TGTGCCAGCAGTTCCGCCGGACTCCAAGAGACCCAGTACTTC. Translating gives CASSSAGLQETQYF.

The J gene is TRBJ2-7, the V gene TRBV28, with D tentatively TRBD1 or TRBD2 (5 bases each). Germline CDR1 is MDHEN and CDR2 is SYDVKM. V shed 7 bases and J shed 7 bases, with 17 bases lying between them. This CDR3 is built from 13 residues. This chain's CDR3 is CASTGMGRGEQYF. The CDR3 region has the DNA TGTGCCAGCACCGGTATGGGGCGCGGGGAGCAGTACTTC.

CDR3 bases: TGTGCCAGCAGCCCCGGCATGACAGGGGGCGAGGAGGCCCAGTACTTC. As protein: CASSPGMTGGEEAQYF. The chain couples TRBV7-8 to TRBJ2-5; TRBD1 aligns across 10 bases. The CDR3 sequence is 16 residues long. From germline, CDR1 is SGHVS and CDR2 FQNEAQ. The V and J ends lost 5 bases and 9 bases, in that order; junction bases with no gene match: 15.

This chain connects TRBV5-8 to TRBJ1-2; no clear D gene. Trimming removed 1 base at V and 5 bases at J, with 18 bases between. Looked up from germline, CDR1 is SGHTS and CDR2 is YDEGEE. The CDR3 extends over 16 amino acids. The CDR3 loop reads CASSLFDIQSHYGYTF. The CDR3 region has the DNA TGTGCCAGCAGCTTGTTTGATATCCAGTCCCATTATGGCTACACCTTC.

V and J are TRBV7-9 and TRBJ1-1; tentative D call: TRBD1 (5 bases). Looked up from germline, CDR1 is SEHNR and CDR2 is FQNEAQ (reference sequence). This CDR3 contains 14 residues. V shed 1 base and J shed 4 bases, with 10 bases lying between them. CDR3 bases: TGTGCCAGCAGCTTAGAGGGGCTAGGCACTGAAGCTTTCTTT. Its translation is CASSLEGLGTEAFF.